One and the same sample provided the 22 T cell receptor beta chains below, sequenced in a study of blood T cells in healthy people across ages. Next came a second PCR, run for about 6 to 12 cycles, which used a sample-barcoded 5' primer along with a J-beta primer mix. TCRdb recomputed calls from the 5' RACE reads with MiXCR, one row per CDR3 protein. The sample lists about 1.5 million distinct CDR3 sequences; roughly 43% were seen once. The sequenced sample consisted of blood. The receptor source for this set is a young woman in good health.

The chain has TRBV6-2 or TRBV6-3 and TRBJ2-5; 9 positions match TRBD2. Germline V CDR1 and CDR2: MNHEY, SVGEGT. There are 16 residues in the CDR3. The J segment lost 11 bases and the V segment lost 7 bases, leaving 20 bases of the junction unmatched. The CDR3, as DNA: TGTGCCAGCACGGGAGCGGGAGGTATCTCCTACAATGAGCAGTACTTC. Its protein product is CASTGAGGISYNEQYF.

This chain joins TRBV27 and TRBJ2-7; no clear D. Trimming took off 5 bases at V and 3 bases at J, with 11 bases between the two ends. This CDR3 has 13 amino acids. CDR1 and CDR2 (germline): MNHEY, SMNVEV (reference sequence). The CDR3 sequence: CASSPSLGYEQYF. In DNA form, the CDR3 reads TGTGCCAGCAGTCCTAGTCTTGGCTACGAGCAGTACTTC.

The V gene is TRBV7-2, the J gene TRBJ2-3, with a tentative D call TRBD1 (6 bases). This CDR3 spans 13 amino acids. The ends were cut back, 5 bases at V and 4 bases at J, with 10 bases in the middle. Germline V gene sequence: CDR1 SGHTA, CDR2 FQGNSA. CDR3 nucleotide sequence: TGTGCCAGCAGCATAGACAGGTCAGATACGCAGTATTTT. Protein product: CASSIDRSDTQYF.

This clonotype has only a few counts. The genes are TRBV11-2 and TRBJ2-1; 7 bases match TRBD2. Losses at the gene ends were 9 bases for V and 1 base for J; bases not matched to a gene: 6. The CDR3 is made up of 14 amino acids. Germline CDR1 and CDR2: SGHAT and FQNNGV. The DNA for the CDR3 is TGTGCCAGTACAGAGCGGGGTTCCTACAATGAGCAGTTCTTC. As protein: CASTERGSYNEQFF.

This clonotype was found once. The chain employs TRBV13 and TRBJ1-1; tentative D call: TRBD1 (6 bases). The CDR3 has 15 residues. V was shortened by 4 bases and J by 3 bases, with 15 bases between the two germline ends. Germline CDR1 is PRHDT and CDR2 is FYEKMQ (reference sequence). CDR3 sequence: CASSSSLEGDTEAFF. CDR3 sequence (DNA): TGTGCCAGCAGCTCGAGTCTGGAGGGGGACACTGAAGCTTTCTTT.

The CDR3 DNA reads TGCGCCAGCGCTTGGGACAGCGACTATGGCTACACCTTC. Protein product: CASAWDSDYGYTF. The chain is built from TRBV4-1 and TRBJ1-2; 7 nucleotides match TRBD1. Germline values: CDR1 MGHRA, CDR2 YSYEKL. The CDR3 has 13 residues. The junction had 6 bases not matched to a gene; V was cut back by 8 bases and J by 3 bases.

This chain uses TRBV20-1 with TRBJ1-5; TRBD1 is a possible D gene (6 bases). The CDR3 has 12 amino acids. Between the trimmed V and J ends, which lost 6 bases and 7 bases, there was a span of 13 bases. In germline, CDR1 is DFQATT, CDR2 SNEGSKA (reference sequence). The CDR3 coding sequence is TGCAGTGCCCAACAGGGATCCCAGCCCCAGCATTTT. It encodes CSAQQGSQPQHF.

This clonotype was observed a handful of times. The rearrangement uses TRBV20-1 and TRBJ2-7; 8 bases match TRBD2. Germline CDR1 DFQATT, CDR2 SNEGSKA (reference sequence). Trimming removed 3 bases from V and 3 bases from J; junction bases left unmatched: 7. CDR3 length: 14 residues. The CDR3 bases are TGCAGTGCTAGTTTAGCGGGGAGTTTCTACGAGCAGTACTTC. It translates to CSASLAGSFYEQYF.

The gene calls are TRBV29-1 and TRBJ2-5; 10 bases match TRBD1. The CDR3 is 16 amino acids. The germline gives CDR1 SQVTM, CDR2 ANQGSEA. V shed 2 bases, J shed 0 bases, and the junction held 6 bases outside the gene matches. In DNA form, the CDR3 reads TGCAGCGTTGAATCATGGGACAGGGGCAACCAAGAGACCCAGTACTTC. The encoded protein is CSVESWDRGNQETQYF.

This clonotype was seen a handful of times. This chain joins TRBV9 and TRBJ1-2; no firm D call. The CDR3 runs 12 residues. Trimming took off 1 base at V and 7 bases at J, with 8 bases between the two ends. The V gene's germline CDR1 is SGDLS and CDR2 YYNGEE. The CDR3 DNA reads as TGTGCCAGCAGCGTAAACAGTTTTGGCTACACCTTC. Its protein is CASSVNSFGYTF.

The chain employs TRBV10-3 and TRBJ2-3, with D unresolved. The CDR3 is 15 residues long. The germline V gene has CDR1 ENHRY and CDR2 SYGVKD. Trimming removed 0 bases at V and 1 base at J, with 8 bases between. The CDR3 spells CAISESPQGTDTQYF. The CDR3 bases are TGTGCCATCAGTGAGTCCCCGCAGGGCACAGATACGCAGTATTTT.

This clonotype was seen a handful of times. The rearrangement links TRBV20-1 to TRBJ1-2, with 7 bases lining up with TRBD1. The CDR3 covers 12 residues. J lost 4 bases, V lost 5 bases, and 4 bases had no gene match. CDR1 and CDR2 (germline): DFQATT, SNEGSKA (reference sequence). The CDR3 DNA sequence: TGCAGTGCTCTGGCAGGGGGCTATGGCTACACCTTC. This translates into CSALAGGYGYTF.

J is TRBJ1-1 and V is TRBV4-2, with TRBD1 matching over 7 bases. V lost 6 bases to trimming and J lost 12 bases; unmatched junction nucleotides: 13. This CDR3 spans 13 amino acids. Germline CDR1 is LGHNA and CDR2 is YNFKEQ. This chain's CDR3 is CASRSGARGVSFF. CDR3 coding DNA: TGTGCCAGCAGGTCCGGGGCCAGGGGGGTTTCTTTCTTT.

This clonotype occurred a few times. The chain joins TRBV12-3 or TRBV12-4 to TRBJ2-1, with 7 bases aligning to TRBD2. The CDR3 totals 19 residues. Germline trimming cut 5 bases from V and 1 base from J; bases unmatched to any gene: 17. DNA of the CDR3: TGTGCCAGCAGTATCGGACGGAGGGACTATTTTAGTTCCTACAATGAGCAGTTCTTC. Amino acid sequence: CASSIGRRDYFSSYNEQFF.

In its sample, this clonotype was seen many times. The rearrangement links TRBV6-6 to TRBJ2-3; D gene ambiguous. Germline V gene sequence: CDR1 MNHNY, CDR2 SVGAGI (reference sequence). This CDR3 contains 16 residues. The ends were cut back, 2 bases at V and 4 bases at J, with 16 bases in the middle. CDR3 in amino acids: CASSYPLGFGADTQYF. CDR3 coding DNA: TGTGCCAGCAGTTACCCCCTGGGCTTTGGTGCAGATACGCAGTATTTT.

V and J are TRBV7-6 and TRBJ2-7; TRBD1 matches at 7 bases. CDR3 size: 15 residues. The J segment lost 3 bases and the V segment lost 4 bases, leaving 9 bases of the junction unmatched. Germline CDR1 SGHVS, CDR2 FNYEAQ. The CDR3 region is CASSYGQVPDYEQYF. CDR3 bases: TGTGCCAGCAGCTATGGACAGGTCCCTGACTACGAGCAGTACTTC.

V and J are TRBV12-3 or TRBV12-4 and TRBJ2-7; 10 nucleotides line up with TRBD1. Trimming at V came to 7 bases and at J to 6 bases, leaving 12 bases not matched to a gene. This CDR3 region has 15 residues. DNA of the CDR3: TGTGCCAGCACTCTAGTCGGGACAGGGGACCCCGAGCAGTACTTC. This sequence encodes CASTLVGTGDPEQYF.

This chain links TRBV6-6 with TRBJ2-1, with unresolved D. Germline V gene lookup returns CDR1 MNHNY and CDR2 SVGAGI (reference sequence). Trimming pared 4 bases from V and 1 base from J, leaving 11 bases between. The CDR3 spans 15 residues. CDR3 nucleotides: TGTGCCAGCAGTTGGGCGGTTATATCCTACAATGAGCAGTTCTTC. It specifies CASSWAVISYNEQFF.

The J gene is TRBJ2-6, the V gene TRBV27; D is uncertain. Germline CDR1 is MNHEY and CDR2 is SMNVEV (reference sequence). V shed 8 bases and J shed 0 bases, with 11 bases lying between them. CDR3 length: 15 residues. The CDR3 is CASGDWSSGANVLTF. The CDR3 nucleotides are TGTGCCAGCGGAGACTGGAGCTCTGGGGCCAACGTCCTGACTTTC.

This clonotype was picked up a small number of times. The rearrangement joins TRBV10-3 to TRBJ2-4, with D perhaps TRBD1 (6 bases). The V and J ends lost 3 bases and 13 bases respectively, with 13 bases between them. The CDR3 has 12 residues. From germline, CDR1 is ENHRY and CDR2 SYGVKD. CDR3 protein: CAISEGTMEQYF. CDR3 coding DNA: TGTGCCATCAGTGAAGGGACAATGGAGCAGTACTTC.

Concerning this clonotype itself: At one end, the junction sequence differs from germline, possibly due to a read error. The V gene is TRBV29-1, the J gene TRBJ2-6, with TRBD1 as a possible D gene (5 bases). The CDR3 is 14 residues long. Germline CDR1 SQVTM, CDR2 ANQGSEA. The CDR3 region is CSVGREAGANVPTF. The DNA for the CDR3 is TGCAGCGTTGGCCGTGAGGCTGGGGCCAACGTCCCGACTTTC.

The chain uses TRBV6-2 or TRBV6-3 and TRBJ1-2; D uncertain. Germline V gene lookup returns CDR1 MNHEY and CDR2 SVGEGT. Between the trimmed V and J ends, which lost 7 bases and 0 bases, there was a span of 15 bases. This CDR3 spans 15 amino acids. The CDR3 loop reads CASIMGGLSNYGYTF. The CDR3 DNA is TGTGCCAGCATCATGGGCGGGTTATCTAACTATGGCTACACCTTC.